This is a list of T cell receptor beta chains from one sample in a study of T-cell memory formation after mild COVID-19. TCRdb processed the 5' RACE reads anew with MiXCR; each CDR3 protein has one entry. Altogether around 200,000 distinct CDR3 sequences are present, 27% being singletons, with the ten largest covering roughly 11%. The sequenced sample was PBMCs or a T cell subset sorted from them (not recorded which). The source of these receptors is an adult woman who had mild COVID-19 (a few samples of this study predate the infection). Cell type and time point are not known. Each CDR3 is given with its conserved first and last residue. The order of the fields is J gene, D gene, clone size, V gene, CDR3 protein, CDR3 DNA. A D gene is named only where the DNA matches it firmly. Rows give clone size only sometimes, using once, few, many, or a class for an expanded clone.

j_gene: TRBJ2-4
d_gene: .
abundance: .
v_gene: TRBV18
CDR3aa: CASSPAGQSLAKNIQYF
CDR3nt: TGTGCCAGCTCACCCGCGGGGCAGTCCCTAGCCAAAAACATTCAGTACTTC

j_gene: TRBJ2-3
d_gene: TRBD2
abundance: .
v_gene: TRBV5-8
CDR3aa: CASSSGLASADTQYF
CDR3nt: TGTGCCAGCAGTTCGGGACTAGCTTCTGCAGATACGCAGTATTTT

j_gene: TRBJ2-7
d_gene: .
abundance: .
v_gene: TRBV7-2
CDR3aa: CASSLRLDAAYEQYF
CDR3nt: TGTGCCAGCAGCTTAAGGCTAGATGCGGCCTACGAGCAGTACTTC

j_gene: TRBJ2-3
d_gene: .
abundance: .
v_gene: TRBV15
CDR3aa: CATSRDPGGRTDTQYF
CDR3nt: TGTGCCACCAGCAGGGACCCGGGGGGCCGAACAGATACGCAGTATTTT

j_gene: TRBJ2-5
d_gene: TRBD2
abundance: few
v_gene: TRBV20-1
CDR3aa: CSASGFAGGPRETQYF
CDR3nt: TGCAGTGCTAGTGGGTTCGCGGGAGGGCCCAGAGAGACCCAGTACTTC

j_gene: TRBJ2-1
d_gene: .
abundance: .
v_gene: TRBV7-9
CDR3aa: CASSLGQFNEQFF
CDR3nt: TGTGCCAGCAGCCTTGGACAGTTCAATGAGCAGTTCTTC

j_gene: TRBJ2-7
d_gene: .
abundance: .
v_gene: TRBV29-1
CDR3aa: CSARGAGGSYEQYF
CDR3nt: TGCAGCGCCCGCGGGGCAGGCGGCTCCTACGAGCAGTACTTC

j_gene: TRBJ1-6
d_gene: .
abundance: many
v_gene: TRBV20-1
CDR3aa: CSARVRSLNNSPLHF
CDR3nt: TGCAGTGCTAGAGTCAGGTCTTTGAACAATTCACCCCTCCACTTT

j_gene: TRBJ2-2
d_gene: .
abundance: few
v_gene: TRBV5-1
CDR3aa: CASSFIRPNTGELFF
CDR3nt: TGCGCCAGCAGCTTCATTCGCCCGAACACCGGGGAGCTGTTTTTT

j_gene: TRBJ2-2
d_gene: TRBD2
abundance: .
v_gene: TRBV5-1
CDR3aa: CASRSTSGSPGELFF
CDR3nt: TGCGCCAGCAGGTCTACTAGCGGGAGCCCCGGGGAGCTGTTTTTT

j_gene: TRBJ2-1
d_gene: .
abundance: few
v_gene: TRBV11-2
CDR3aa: CASRRLGNNEQFF
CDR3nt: TGTGCCAGCAGAAGATTGGGGAACAATGAGCAGTTCTTC

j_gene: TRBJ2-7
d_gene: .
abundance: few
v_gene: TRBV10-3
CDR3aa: CAIRKGQGVYEQYF
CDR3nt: TGTGCCATCAGGAAAGGGCAGGGTGTCTACGAGCAGTACTTC

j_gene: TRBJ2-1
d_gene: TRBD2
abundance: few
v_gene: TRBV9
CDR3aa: CASSVEGSGINEQFF
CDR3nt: TGTGCCAGCAGCGTAGAGGGAAGCGGGATAAATGAGCAGTTCTTC

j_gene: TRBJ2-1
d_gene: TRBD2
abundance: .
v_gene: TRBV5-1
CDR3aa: CASSLRLAGEAEQFF
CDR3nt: TGCGCCAGCAGCTTGCGGCTAGCGGGAGAAGCTGAGCAGTTCTTC

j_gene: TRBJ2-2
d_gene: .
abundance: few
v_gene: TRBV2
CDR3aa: CASVRDSYTGELFF
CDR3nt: TGTGCCAGCGTACGGGACTCCTACACCGGGGAGCTGTTTTTT

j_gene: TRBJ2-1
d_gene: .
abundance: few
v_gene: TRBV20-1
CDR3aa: CSARRDPNEQFF
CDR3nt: TGCAGTGCTAGACGGGACCCCAATGAGCAGTTCTTC